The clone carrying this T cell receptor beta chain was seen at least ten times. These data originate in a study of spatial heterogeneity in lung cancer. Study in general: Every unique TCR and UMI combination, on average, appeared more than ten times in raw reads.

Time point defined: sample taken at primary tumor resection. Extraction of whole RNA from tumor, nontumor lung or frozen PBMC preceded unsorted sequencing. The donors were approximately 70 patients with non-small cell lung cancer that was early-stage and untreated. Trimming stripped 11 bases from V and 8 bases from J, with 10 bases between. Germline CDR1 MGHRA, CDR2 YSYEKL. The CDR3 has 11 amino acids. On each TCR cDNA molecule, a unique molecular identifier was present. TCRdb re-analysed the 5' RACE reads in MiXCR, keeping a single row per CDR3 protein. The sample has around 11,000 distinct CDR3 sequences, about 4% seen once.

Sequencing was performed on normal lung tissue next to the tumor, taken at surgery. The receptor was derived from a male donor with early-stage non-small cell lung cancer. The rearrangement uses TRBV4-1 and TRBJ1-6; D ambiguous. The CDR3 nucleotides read TGCGCCCGATGCATCGATTCACCCCTCCACTTT. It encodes CARCIDSPLHF.